The sequence of this T cell receptor (beta chain) was determined in a study of blood T cell repertoires in COVID-19. Across the whole study: Italy, Spain and the United States were the sources of the convalescent and acute COVID-19 samples. PBMCs, B-cell-depleted T cells, or T cells were the source of the cDNA or gDNA that made up the material.

The V end lost 5 bases, the J end lost 8 bases, and 9 bases lay between the germline ends. The CDR3 extends over 10 amino acids. Germline V gene lookup returns CDR1 SQVTM and CDR2 ANQGSEA. Patients of the Seattle cohort, enrolled during active infection, were followed longitudinally. Profiling relied on immunoSEQ multiplex PCR, and the TCRdb table lists in-frame clones only, not all of them. The table shows fewer than 90,000 clones, with 76% occurring only once. Specimen: peripheral blood. The chain uses TRBV29-1 and TRBJ1-2; D not certain. This TCR derives from a man between 60 and 70 years old with COVID-19, enrolled during active disease. CDR3 coding DNA: TGCAGCGTTCCCGGGAACGGCTACACCTTC. This translates into CSVPGNGYTF.